What follows is one T cell receptor (beta chain) and its context. Antigen specificity is unknown. Germline V lookup: CDR1 SGHKS, CDR2 YYEKEE (reference sequence). The CDR3 contains 16 residues. V shed 4 bases, J shed 2 bases, and the junction held 9 bases outside the gene matches. These data come from a study of cytomegalovirus exposure and HLA in healthy donors. Study-wide results and caveats: Analyses of presence/absence relied on an assumption of roughly uniform sequencing depth across donors.

The PCR employed 60 Vbeta primers together with 13 Jbeta primers. The assay was immunoSEQ multiplex PCR, and TCRdb's table has in-frame clones only and misses some. The sample has about 150,000 clones; 65% to 85% are singletons. The rearrangement uses TRBV5-5 and TRBJ2-5; 9 bases agree with TRBD2. Input material: PBMCs. The clonotype comes from a man between 18 and 35 years old in good health and CMV-seronegative. CDR3 DNA sequence: TGTGCCAGCAGCCCTTTGCCAGCGGGGGGTCAAGAGACCCAGTACTTC. Translated, it gives CASSPLPAGGQETQYF.